This record concerns one TCR beta chain sequence. The CDR3 consists of 15 residues. Germline CDR1 and CDR2: MGHDK and SYGVNS. V gave up 5 bases and J gave up 1 base, with 12 bases separating them. The data originate from a study of blood T cells in healthy people across ages. The second PCR ran roughly 6 to 11 cycles with a sample-barcoded 5' primer and J-beta primers. MiXCR was run by TCRdb on the 5' RACE reads, yielding one entry per CDR3 protein. The sample lists about 640,000 distinct CDR3 sequences; over 40% were seen once. The sample consisted of blood. The rearrangement joins TRBV25-1 to TRBJ1-3; D not certain. The origin of this receptor is a man older than 75 in good health. The CDR3 DNA reads TGTGCCAGCAGTAGACCCTCCCATTCTGGAAACACCATATATTTT. It is translated as CASSRPSHSGNTIYF.